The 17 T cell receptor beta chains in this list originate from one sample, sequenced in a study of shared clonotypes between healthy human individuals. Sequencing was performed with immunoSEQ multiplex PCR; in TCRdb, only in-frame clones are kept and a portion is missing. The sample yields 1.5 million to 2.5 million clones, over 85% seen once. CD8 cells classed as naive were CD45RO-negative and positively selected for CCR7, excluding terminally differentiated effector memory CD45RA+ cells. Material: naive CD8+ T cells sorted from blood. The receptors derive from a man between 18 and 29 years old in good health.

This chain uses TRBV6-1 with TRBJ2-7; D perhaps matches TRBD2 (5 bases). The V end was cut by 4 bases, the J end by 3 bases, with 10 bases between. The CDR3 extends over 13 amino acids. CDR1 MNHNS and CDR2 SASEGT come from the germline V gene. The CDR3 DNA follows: TGTGCCAGCAGTGTAGCGCAGTTCTACGAGCAGTACTTC. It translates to CASSVAQFYEQYF.

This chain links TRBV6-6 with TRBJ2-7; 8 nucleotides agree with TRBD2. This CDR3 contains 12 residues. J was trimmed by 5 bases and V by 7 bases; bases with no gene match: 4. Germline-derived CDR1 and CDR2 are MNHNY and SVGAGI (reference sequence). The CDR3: CASTPGGDEQYF. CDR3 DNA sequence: TGTGCCAGCACCCCGGGGGGGGACGAGCAGTACTTC.

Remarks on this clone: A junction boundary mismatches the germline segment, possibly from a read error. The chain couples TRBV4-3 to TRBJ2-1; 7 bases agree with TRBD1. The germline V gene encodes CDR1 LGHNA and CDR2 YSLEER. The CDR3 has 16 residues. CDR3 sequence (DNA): TGCGCCAGCAGCGAAGATCTAGGGACAGTCTTTGGTGAGCAGTTCTTC. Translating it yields CASSEDLGTVFGEQFF.

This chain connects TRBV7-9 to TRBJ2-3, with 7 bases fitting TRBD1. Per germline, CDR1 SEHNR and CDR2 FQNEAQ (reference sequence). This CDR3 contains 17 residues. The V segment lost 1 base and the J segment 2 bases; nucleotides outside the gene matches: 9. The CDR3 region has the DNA TGTGCCAGCAGCTTAGATTCCCGGGACAGCCCCACAGATACGCAGTATTTT. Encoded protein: CASSLDSRDSPTDTQYF.

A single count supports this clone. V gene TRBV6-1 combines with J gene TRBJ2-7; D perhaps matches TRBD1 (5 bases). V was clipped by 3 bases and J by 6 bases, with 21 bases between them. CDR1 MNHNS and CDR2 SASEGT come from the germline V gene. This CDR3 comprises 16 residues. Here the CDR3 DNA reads TGTGCCAGCAGTGATGAAGGGGCCCCTTTCTGGGGCGAGCAGTACTTC. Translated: CASSDEGAPFWGEQYF.

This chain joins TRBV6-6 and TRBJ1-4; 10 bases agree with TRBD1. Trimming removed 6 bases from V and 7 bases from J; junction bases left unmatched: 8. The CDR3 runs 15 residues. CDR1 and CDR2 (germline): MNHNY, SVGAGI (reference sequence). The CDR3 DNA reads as TGTGCCAGCAGCGACCGGGACAGGGGATTTGAAAAACTGTTTTTT. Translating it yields CASSDRDRGFEKLFF.

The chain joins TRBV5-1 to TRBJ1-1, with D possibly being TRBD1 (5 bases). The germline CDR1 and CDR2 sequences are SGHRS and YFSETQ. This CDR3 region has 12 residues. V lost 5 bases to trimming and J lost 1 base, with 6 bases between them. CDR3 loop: CASRTANTEAFF. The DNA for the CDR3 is TGCGCCAGCAGGACAGCGAACACTGAAGCTTTCTTT.

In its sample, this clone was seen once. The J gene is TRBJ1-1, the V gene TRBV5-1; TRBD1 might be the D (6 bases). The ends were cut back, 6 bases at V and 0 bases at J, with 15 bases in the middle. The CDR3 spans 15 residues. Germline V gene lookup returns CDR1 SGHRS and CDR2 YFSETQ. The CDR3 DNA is TGCGCCAGCACCCGCCGCGGGGGGCTGAACACTGAAGCTTTCTTT. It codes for CASTRRGGLNTEAFF.

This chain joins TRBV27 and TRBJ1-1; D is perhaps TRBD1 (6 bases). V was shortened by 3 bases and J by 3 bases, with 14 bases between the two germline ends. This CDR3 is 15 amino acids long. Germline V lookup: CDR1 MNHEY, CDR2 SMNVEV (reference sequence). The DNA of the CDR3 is TGTGCCAGCAGTTTGATGGGGGGCGTATACACTGAAGCTTTCTTT. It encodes CASSLMGGVYTEAFF.

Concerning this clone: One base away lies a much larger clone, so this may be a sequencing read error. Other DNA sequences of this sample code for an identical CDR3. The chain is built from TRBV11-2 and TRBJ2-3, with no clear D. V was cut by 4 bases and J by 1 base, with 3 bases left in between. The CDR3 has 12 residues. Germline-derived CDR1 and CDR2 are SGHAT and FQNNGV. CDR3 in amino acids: CASSSGTDTQYF. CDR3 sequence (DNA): TGTGCCAGCAGCTCGGGCACAGATACGCAGTATTTT.

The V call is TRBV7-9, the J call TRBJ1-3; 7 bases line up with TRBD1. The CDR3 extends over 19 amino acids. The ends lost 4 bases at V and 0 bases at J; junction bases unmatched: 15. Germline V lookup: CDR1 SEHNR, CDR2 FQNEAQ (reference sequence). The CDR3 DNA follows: TGTGCCAGCAGCTCCCCTTGGGACAGTCCCCTGAGCTCTGGAAACACCATATATTTT. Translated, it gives CASSSPWDSPLSSGNTIYF.

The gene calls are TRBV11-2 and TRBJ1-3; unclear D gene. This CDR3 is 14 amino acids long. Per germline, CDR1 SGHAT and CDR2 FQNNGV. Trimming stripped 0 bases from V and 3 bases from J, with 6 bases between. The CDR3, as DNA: TGTGCCAGCAGCTTAGACACGGGTGGAAACACCATATATTTT. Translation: CASSLDTGGNTIYF.

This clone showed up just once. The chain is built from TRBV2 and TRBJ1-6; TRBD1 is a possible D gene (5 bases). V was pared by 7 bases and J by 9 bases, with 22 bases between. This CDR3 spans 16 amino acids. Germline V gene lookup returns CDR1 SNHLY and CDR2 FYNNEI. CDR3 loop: CASKGLYKGIGSPLHF. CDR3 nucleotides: TGTGCCAGCAAAGGATTATATAAGGGGATAGGTTCACCCCTCCACTTT.

The CDR3 sequence is CASSLSSGLGGAEAFF. In nucleotides, the CDR3 is TGTGCCAGCAGCTTATCCTCGGGCCTTGGCGGGGCTGAAGCTTTCTTT. This sequence joins TRBV7-9 and TRBJ1-1; no clear D. In germline, CDR1 is SEHNR, CDR2 FQNEAQ (reference sequence). The CDR3 is 16 amino acids. Trimming took 2 bases from V and 6 from J, leaving 19 bases between them.

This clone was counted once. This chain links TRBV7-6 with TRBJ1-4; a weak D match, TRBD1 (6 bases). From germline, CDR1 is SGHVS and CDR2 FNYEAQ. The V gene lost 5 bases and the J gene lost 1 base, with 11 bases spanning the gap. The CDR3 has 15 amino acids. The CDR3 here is CASSASRGTNEKLFF. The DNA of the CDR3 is TGTGCCAGCAGCGCATCCAGGGGAACTAATGAAAAACTGTTTTTT.

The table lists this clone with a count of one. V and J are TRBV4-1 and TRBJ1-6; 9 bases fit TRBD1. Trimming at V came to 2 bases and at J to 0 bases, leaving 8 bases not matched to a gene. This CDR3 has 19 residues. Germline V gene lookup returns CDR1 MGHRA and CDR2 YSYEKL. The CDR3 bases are TGCGCCAGCAGCCAAACAGGGGGCCTTAATAGCTCCTATAATTCACCCCTCCACTTT. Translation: CASSQTGGLNSSYNSPLHF.

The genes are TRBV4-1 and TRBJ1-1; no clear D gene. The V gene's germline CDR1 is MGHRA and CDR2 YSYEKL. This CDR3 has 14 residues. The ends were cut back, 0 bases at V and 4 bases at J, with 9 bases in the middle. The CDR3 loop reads CASSQDEWGTEAFF. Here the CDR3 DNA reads TGCGCCAGCAGCCAAGATGAGTGGGGCACTGAAGCTTTCTTT.